The clone carrying this TCR beta chain turned up a few times. Its antigen is not identified. The CDR3 has 12 amino acids. V was shortened by 3 bases and J by 2 bases, with 5 bases between the two germline ends. MiXCR, run by TCRdb on the 5' RACE reads, gives a single entry per CDR3 protein. Here the sample spans more than 450,000 distinct CDR3 sequences, roughly a fifth being singletons. The data derive from a study of T cells after yellow fever vaccination. General observations from the study: Peaking faster, on day 5 versus 15, the secondary response was nonetheless weaker.

The clonotype originates from a man between 18 and 35 years old who received the YFV17D yellow fever vaccine. The rearrangement uses TRBV12-3 or TRBV12-4 and TRBJ2-7, with unresolved D. Source: PBMCs, taken roughly 20 days after the first yellow fever vaccination. In nucleotides, the CDR3 is TGTGCCAGCAGTTTGGCGCCCTACGAGCAGTACTTC. This translates into CASSLAPYEQYF.